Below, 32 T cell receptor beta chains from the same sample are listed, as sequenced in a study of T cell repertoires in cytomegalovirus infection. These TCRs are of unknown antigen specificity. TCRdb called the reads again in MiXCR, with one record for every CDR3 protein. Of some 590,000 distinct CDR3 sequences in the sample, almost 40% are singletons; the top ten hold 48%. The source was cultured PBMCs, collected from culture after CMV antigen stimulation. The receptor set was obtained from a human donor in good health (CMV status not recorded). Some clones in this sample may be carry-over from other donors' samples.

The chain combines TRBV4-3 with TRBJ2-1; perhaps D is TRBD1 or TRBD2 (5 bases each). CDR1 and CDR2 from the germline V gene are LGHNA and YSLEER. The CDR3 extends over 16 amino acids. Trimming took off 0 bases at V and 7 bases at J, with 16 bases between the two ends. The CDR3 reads CASSQDWGISGNEQFF. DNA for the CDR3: TGCGCCAGCAGCCAAGATTGGGGGATCTCGGGGAATGAGCAGTTCTTC.

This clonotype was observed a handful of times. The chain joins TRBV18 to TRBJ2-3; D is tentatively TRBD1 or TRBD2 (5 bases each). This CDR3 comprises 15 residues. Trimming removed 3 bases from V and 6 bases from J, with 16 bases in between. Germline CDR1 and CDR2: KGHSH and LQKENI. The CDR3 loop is CASSPVAGAKDTQYF. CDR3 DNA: TGTGCCAGCTCACCGGTTGCCGGGGCCAAGGATACGCAGTATTTT.

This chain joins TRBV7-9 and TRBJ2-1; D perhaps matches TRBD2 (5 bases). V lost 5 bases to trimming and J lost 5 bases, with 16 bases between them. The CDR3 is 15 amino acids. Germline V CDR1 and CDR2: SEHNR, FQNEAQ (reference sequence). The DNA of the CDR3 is TGTGCCAGCAGCCCCCGTGGGAGCCAGCACAATGAGCAGTTCTTC. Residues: CASSPRGSQHNEQFF.

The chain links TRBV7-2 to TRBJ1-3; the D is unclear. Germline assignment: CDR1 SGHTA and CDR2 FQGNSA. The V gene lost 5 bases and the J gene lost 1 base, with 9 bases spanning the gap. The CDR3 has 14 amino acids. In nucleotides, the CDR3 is TGTGCCAGCAGCCGCCAGGAGTCTGGAAACACCATATATTTT. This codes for CASSRQESGNTIYF.

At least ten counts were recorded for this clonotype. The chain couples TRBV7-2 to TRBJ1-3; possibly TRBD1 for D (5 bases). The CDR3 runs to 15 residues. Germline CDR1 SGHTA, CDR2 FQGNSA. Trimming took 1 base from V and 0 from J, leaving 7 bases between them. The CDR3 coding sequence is TGTGCCAGCAGCTTAGAACAGGCCTCTGGAAACACCATATATTTT. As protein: CASSLEQASGNTIYF.

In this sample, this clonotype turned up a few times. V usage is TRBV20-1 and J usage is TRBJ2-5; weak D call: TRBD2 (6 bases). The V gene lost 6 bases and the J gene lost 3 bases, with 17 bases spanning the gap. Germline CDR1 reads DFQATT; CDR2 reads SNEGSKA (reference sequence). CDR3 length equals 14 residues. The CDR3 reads CSARRDGVKETQYF. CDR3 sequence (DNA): TGCAGTGCCCGGCGGGATGGGGTCAAAGAGACCCAGTACTTC.

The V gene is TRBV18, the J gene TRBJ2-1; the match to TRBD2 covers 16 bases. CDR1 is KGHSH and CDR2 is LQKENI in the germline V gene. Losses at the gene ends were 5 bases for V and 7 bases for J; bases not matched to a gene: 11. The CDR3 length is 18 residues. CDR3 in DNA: TGTGCCAGCTCATGGAAAACGCCGGGACTAGCGGGAGGGAATGAGCAGTTCTTC. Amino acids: CASSWKTPGLAGGNEQFF.

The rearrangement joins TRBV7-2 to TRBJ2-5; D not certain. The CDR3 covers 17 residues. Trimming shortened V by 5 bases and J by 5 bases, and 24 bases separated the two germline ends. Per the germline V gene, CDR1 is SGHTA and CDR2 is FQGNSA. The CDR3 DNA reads TGTGCCAGCAGCCTTAAATATTTCGAACGTCGATACGAGACCCAGTACTTC. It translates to CASSLKYFERRYETQYF.

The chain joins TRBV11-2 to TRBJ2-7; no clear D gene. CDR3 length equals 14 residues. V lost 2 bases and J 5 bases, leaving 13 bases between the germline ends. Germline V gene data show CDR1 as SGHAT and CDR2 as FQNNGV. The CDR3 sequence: CASSLKLPENEQYF. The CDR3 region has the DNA TGTGCCAGCAGCTTAAAACTCCCCGAGAACGAGCAGTACTTC.

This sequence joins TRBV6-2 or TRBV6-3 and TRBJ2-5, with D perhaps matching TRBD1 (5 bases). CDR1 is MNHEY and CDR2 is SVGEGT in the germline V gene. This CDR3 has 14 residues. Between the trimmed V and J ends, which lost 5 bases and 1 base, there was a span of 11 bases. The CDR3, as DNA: TGTGCCAGCAGTCACAGGTTATTCCAAGAGACCCAGTACTTC. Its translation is CASSHRLFQETQYF.

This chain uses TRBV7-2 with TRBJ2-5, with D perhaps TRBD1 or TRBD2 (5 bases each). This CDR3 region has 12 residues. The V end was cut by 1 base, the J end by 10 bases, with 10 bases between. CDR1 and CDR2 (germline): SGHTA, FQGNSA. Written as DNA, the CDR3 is TGTGCCAGCAGCTTAGGATCGAGGGGCCAGTACTTC. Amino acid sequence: CASSLGSRGQYF.

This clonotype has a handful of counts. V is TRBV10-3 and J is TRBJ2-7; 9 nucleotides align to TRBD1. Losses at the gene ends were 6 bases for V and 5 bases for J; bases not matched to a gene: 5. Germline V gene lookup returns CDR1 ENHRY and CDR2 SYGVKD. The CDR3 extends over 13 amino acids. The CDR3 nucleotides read TGTGCCATCAGGGGGACAGGGTACAACGAGCAGTACTTC. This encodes CAIRGTGYNEQYF.

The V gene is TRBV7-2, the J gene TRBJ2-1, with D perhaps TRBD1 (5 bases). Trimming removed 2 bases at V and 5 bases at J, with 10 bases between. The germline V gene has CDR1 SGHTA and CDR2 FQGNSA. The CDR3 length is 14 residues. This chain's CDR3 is CASSLSGSHNEQFF. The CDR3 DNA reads TGTGCCAGCAGCTTATCAGGGTCCCACAATGAGCAGTTCTTC.

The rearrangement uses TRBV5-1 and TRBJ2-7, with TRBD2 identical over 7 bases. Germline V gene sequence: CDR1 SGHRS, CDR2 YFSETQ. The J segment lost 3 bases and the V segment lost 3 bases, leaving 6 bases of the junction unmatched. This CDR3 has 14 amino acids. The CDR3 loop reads CASSSRRGDYEQYF. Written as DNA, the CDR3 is TGCGCCAGCAGCTCACGACGGGGGGACTACGAGCAGTACTTC.

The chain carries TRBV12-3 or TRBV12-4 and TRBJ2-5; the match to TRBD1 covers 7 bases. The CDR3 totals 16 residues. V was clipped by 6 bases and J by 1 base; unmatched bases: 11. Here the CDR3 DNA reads TGTGCCAGCAGCGAAAGACAGGGCCGTACCCAAGAGACCCAGTACTTC. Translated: CASSERQGRTQETQYF.

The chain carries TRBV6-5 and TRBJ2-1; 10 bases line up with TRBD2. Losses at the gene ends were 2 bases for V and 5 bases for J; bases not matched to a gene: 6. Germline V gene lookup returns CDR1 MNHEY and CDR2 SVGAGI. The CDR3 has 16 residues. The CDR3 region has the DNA TGTGCCAGCAGTTACCTTGGACTAGCGGCCGACAATGAGCAGTTCTTC. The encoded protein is CASSYLGLAADNEQFF.

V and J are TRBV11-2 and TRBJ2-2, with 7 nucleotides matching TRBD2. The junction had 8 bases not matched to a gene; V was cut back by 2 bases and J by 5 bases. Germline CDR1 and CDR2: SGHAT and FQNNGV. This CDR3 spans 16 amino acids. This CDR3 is CASSLLSGAGTGELFF. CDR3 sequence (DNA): TGTGCCAGCAGCTTACTCAGCGGGGCTGGTACCGGGGAGCTGTTTTTT.

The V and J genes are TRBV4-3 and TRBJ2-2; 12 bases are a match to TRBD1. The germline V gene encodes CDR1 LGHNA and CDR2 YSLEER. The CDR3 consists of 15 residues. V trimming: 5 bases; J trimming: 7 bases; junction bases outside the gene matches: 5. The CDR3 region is CASSKGQGAIGELFF. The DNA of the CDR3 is TGCGCCAGCAGCAAGGGACAGGGGGCCATCGGGGAGCTGTTTTTT.

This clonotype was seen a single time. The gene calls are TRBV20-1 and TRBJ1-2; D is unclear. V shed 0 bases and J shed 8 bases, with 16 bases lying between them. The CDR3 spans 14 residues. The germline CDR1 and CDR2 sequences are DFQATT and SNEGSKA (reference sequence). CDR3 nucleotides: TGCAGTGCTAGAGACGAGGGTGTAGGAAACGGCTACACCTTC. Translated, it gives CSARDEGVGNGYTF.

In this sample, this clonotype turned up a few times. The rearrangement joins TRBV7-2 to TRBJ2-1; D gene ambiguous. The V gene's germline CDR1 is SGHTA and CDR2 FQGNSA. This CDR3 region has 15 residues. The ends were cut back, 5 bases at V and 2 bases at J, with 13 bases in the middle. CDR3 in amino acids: CASSLSFTTYNEQFF. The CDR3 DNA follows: TGTGCCAGCAGCCTCAGCTTTACAACCTACAATGAGCAGTTCTTC.

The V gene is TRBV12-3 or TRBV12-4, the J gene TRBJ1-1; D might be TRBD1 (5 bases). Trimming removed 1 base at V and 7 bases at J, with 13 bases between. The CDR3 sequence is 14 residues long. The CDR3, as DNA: TGTGCCAGCAGTTTAGGTGGGGGTAGGGTTGAAGCTTTCTTT. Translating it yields CASSLGGGRVEAFF.

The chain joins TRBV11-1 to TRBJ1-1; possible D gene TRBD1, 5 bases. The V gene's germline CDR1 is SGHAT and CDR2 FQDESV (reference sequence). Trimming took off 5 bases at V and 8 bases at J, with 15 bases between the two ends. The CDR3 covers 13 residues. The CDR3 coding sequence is TGTGCCAGCAGCCCCATGGGCGGGACCGAAGCTTTCTTT. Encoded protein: CASSPMGGTEAFF.

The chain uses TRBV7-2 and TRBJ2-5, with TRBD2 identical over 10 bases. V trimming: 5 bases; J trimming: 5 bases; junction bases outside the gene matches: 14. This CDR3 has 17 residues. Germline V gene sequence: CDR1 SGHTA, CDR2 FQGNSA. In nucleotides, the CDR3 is TGTGCCAGCAGCCTCACCGGGCTAGCGGGGGCGGGTGAGACCCAGTACTTC. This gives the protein CASSLTGLAGAGETQYF.

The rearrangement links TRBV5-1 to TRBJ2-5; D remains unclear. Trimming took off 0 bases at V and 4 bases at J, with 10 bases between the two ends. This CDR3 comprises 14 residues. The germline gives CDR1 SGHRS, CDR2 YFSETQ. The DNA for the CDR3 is TGCGCCAGCAGCTTGGAAGGTCCGTTAGAGACCCAGTACTTC. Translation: CASSLEGPLETQYF.

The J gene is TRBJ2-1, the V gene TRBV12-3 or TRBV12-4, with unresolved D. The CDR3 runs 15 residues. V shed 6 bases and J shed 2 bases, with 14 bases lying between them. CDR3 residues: CASRLTDDTYNEQFF. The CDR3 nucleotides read TGTGCCAGCAGATTAACAGATGATACCTACAATGAGCAGTTCTTC.

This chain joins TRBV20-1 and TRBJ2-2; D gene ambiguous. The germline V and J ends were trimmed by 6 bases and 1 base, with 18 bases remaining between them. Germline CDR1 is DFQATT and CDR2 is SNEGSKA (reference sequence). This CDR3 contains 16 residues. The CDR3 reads CSAATPFPENTGELFF. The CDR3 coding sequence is TGCAGTGCCGCCACACCCTTCCCGGAGAACACCGGGGAGCTGTTTTTT.

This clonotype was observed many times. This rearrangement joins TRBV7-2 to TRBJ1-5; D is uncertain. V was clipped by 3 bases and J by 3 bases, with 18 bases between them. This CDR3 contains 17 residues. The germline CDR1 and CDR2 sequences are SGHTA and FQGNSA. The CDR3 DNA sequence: TGTGCCAGCAGCTTGGGAGTTAGACGGGGAGACAATCAGCCCCAGCATTTT. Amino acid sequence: CASSLGVRRGDNQPQHF.

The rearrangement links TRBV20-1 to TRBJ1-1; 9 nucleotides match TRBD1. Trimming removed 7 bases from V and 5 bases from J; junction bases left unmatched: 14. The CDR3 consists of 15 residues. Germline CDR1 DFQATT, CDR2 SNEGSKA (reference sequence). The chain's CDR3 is CSVTGGRGLGTEAFF. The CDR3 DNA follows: TGCAGTGTGACAGGGGGGCGGGGGCTAGGGACTGAAGCTTTCTTT.

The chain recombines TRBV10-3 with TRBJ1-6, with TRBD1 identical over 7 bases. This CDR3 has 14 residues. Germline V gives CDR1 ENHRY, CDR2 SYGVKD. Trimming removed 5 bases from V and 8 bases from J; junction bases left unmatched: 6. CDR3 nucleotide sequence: TGTGCCATCAGTCCCCGGGACAGTGATTCACCCCTCCACTTT. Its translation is CAISPRDSDSPLHF.

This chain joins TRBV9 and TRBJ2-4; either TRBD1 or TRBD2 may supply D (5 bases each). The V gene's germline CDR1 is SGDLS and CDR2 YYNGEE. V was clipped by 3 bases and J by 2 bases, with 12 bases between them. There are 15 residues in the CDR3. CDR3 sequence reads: CASSGWGSPKNIQYF. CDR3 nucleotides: TGTGCCAGCAGCGGGTGGGGGTCACCCAAAAACATTCAGTACTTC.

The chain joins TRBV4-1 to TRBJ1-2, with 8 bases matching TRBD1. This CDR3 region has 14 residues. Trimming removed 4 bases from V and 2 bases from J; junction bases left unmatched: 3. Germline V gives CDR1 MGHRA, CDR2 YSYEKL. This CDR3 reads CASSPTGENYGYTF. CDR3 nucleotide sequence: TGCGCCAGCAGCCCGACAGGGGAGAACTATGGCTACACCTTC.

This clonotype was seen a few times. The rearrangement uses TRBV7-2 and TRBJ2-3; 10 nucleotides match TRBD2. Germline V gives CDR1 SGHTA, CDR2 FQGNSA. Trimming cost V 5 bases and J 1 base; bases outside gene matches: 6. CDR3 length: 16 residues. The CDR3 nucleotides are TGTGCCAGCAGCGTTTCTAGCGGGGGAGGCACAGATACGCAGTATTTT. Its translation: CASSVSSGGGTDTQYF.